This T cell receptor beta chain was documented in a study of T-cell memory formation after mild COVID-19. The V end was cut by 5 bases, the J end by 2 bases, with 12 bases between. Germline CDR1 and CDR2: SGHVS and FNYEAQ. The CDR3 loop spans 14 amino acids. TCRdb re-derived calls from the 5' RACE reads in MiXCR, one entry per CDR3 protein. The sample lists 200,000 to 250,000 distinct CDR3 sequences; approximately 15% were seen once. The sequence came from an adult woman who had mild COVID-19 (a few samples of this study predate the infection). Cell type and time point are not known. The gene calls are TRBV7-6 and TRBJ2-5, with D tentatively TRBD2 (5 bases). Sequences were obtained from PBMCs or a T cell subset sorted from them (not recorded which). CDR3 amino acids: CASSPSQRQETQYF. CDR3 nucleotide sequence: TGTGCCAGCAGCCCCTCACAGCGGCAAGAGACCCAGTACTTC.